The entry below gives a single T cell receptor beta chain sequence along with its context. Data came from immunoSEQ multiplex PCR; TCRdb stores just in-frame clones and leaves some out. Found here are over 30,000 clones, over 90% of them singletons; the top ten hold about 12%. The CDR3 consists of 15 residues. V was trimmed by 1 base and J by 12 bases, leaving 22 bases between them. The germline V gene encodes CDR1 SGHAT and CDR2 FQNNGV. This entry comes from a study of blood T cell repertoires in COVID-19. The V gene is TRBV11-2, the J gene TRBJ2-7; TRBD2 might be the D (6 bases). The sample was peripheral blood. The TCR originated in a human donor in a cohort sampled during active COVID-19. The CDR3 nucleotides read TGTGCCAGCAGCTTAGGTCTTTCGGCGGGATTGAGCCTGTACTTC. Translated, it gives CASSLGLSAGLSLYF. The whole variable domain, remainder taken from reference TRBV11-2 and TRBJ2-7, is EAGVAQSPRYKIIEKRQSVAFWCNPISGHATLYWYQQILGQGPKLLIQFQNNGVVDDSQLPKDRFSAERLKGVDSTLKIQPAKLEDSAVYLCASSLGLSAGLSLYFGPGTRLTVT.